One sample yielded the 24 T cell receptor beta chains listed below, sequenced in a study of T-cell memory formation after mild COVID-19. MiXCR, run by TCRdb on the 5' RACE reads, gives a single entry per CDR3 protein. The sample holds under 450,000 distinct CDR3 sequences, roughly 20% seen once. Specimen: PBMCs or a T cell subset sorted from them (not recorded which). These receptors were obtained from a man aged 18-30 years who had mild COVID-19 (a few samples of this study predate the infection). Cell type and time point are not known.

This clonotype was detected a few times. The J gene is TRBJ1-2, the V gene TRBV10-3, with D uncertain. Deletions cut 7 bases from V and 8 bases from J, with 20 bases between. In germline, CDR1 is ENHRY, CDR2 SYGVKD. CDR3 length equals 14 residues. CDR3 in amino acids: CAITSGSAAEGYTF. The CDR3 DNA reads as TGTGCCATCACCTCCGGATCGGCAGCCGAGGGCTACACCTTC.

V usage is TRBV11-3 and J usage is TRBJ2-2; D uncertain. Germline assignment: CDR1 SGHNT and CDR2 YENEEA. Trimming took off 5 bases at V and 6 bases at J, with 10 bases between the two ends. CDR3 length: 13 amino acids. The DNA of the CDR3 is TGTGCCAGCAGCCACCTATATTCCGGGGAGCTGTTTTTT. Translation: CASSHLYSGELFF.

This clonotype was counted a few times. The CDR3 nucleotides are TGTGCCAGCTCACAAAGCAGGGCGTACGAGCAGTACGTC. Translating gives CASSQSRAYEQYV. The chain links TRBV18 to TRBJ2-7; D perhaps matches TRBD1 (5 bases). V gave up 4 bases and J gave up 4 bases, with 11 bases separating them. The germline V gene encodes CDR1 KGHSH and CDR2 LQKENI. The CDR3 runs 13 residues.

In its sample, this clonotype was seen a few times. J is TRBJ2-3 and V is TRBV6-4; D possibly corresponds to TRBD2 (6 bases). Deletions cut 0 bases from V and 2 bases from J, with 9 bases between. Germline CDR1 reads MRHNA; CDR2 reads SNTAGT. The CDR3 has 15 amino acids. This CDR3 reads CASSDSSGATDTQYF. The DNA of the CDR3 is TGTGCCAGCAGTGACTCCTCGGGAGCCACAGATACGCAGTATTTT.

The CDR3 DNA sequence: TGTGCCAGCACCAGACAGGGGGCGGATACGCAGTATTTT. Translating it yields CASTRQGADTQYF. V and J are TRBV7-2 and TRBJ2-3, with 10 bases aligning to TRBD1. From germline, CDR1 is SGHTA and CDR2 FQGNSA. The V and J ends lost 7 bases and 6 bases, in that order; junction bases with no gene match: 4. The CDR3 is 13 amino acids.

This clonotype came up a few times. The CDR3 coding sequence is TGTGCCAGCAGTTTATCGCCAGGCGCTTACTATGGCTACACCTTC. This gives the protein CASSLSPGAYYGYTF. V is TRBV27 and J is TRBJ1-2, with D uncertain. Trimming pared 0 bases from V and 3 bases from J, leaving 11 bases between. In germline, CDR1 is MNHEY, CDR2 SMNVEV (reference sequence). The CDR3 loop spans 15 amino acids.

This clonotype was seen more than once but under ten times. This rearrangement joins TRBV27 to TRBJ2-1; D is unresolved. This CDR3 contains 16 residues. Germline CDR1 and CDR2: MNHEY and SMNVEV (reference sequence). The V end lost 2 bases, the J end lost 3 bases, and 14 bases lay between the germline ends. CDR3 in amino acids: CASSLVFGQSYNEQFF. In nucleotides, the CDR3 is TGTGCCAGCAGTTTAGTTTTCGGGCAGAGCTACAATGAGCAGTTCTTC.

This rearrangement joins TRBV18 to TRBJ2-3; D is possibly TRBD1 or TRBD2 (5 bases each). The CDR3 sequence is 16 residues long. Germline CDR1 and CDR2: KGHSH and LQKENI. V dropped 3 bases and J dropped 1 base, with 14 bases sitting between them. The CDR3 DNA follows: TGTGCCAGCTCACCGATTGGGGGAAGACGCACAGATACGCAGTATTTT. It translates to CASSPIGGRRTDTQYF.

This chain connects TRBV20-1 to TRBJ2-2; TRBD2 agrees at 11 bases. Germline CDR1 DFQATT, CDR2 SNEGSKA (reference sequence). V gave up 3 bases and J gave up 7 bases; unmatched junction bases: 7. CDR3 length equals 15 residues. The CDR3 bases are TGCAGTGCTAGGTGGCTAGCGGGGGGTGACGGGGAGCTGTTTTTT. Protein sequence: CSARWLAGGDGELFF.

This clonotype was seen a few times. The chain joins TRBV28 to TRBJ2-5; 8 bases align to TRBD1. V lost 6 bases and J lost 5; bases outside the gene matches: 5. Germline V CDR1 and CDR2: MDHEN, SYDVKM. The CDR3 covers 13 residues. DNA of the CDR3: TGTGCCAGCAGAAGGACAGGGCTGGAGACCCAGTACTTC. Translating it yields CASRRTGLETQYF.

This clonotype appeared a few times. This chain joins TRBV7-9 and TRBJ1-2, with D unresolved. Germline lookup yields CDR1 SEHNR and CDR2 FQNEAQ (reference sequence). CDR3 length: 12 amino acids. V was cut by 2 bases and J by 8 bases, with 9 bases left in between. CDR3 region: CASSLRGGGYTF. The CDR3 bases are TGTGCCAGCAGCTTACGCGGTGGAGGCTACACCTTC.

This rearrangement joins TRBV4-3 to TRBJ1-3, with D possibly matching TRBD1 (6 bases). The germline gives CDR1 LGHNA, CDR2 YSLEER. This CDR3 contains 17 residues. The ends were cut back, 0 bases at V and 3 bases at J, with 15 bases in the middle. The CDR3 sequence: CASSQDFDRMLGNTIYF. The CDR3 DNA reads as TGCGCCAGCAGCCAAGACTTTGACAGGATGCTTGGAAACACCATATATTTT.

The rearrangement uses TRBV12-3 or TRBV12-4 and TRBJ1-2, with D perhaps TRBD1 (5 bases). The V end was cut by 7 bases, the J end by 8 bases, with 14 bases between. The CDR3 loop spans 12 amino acids. CDR3 loop: CASTKQEEGYTF. The DNA for the CDR3 is TGTGCCAGCACAAAACAGGAAGAAGGCTACACCTTC.

This clonotype was seen only a few times. V usage is TRBV29-1 and J usage is TRBJ2-1, with 14 bases fitting TRBD2. Germline assignment: CDR1 SQVTM and CDR2 ANQGSEA. This CDR3 contains 14 residues. V dropped 8 bases and J dropped 4; count of bases not matched to a gene: 4. The CDR3 DNA follows: TGCAGCCTTCGACTAGCGGGGGGGTACAATGAGCAGTTCTTC. This gives the protein CSLRLAGGYNEQFF.

This clonotype was counted many times. The rearrangement uses TRBV28 and TRBJ1-5; no clear D gene. Looked up from germline, CDR1 is MDHEN and CDR2 is SYDVKM. CDR3 length: 12 amino acids. V was trimmed by 1 base and J by 6 bases, leaving 4 bases between them. The CDR3 spells CASSLYRQPQHF. In DNA, the CDR3 is TGTGCCAGCAGTTTATACCGTCAGCCCCAGCATTTT.

The chain joins TRBV6-5 to TRBJ2-1; D remains ambiguous. The CDR3 runs 16 residues. The V gene lost 4 bases and the J gene lost 4 bases, with 17 bases spanning the gap. Germline V lookup: CDR1 MNHEY, CDR2 SVGAGI. CDR3 in amino acids: CASSLLRPQLYNEQFF. CDR3 bases: TGTGCCAGCAGTTTACTAAGGCCACAGCTTTACAATGAGCAGTTCTTC.

This clonotype occurred a few times. The chain couples TRBV7-2 to TRBJ2-3; 9 nucleotides match TRBD2. The germline gives CDR1 SGHTA, CDR2 FQGNSA. This CDR3 comprises 16 residues. V gave up 1 base and J gave up 6 bases; unmatched junction bases: 8. The CDR3 DNA sequence: TGTGCCAGCAGCTTAGGTCCTAGCGGGGAGGCCGATACGCAGTATTTT. This codes for CASSLGPSGEADTQYF.

This clonotype was seen more than once but under ten times. This chain joins TRBV7-2 and TRBJ2-3, with 14 nucleotides matching TRBD2. With 3 bases clipped from V and 6 bases from J, the junction kept 5 bases outside the gene matches. Germline CDR1 SGHTA, CDR2 FQGNSA. The CDR3 contains 16 residues. CDR3 in DNA: TGTGCCAGCAGCTTCGGACTAGCGGGGGGAGGGGATACGCAGTATTTT. Encoded protein: CASSFGLAGGGDTQYF. Together with reference TRBV7-2 and TRBJ2-3, the CDR3 gives the full variable domain: GAGVSQSPSNKVTEKGKDVELRCDPISGHTALYWYRQSLGQGLEFLIYFQGNSAPDKSGLPSDRFSAERTGGSVSTLTIQRTQQEDSAVYLCASSFGLAGGGDTQYFGPGTRLTVL.

The CDR3 spells CASSPWDSDTDTQYF. In DNA form, the CDR3 reads TGTGCCAGCAGCCCCTGGGACAGTGACACAGATACGCAGTATTTT. The rearrangement uses TRBV5-5 and TRBJ2-3; the match to TRBD1 covers 7 bases. Germline loops: CDR1 SGHKS, CDR2 YYEKEE (reference sequence). The CDR3 consists of 15 residues. With V trimmed by 4 bases and J by 2 bases, 7 bases remained unmatched.

The genes are TRBV10-3 and TRBJ2-5; TRBD2 matches 8 bases. Trimming at V came to 5 bases and at J to 5 bases, leaving 7 bases not matched to a gene. This CDR3 has 14 residues. Germline values: CDR1 ENHRY, CDR2 SYGVKD. The CDR3 region is CAISSGGARETQYF. CDR3 nucleotide sequence: TGTGCCATCAGTTCCGGGGGGGCCAGGGAGACCCAGTACTTC.

This clonotype was counted ten times or more. The chain uses TRBV11-2 and TRBJ2-7, with TRBD1 identical over 7 bases. The CDR3 spans 15 residues. In germline, CDR1 is SGHAT, CDR2 FQNNGV. V lost 6 bases and J lost 3; bases outside the gene matches: 11. This chain's CDR3 is CASRPVDRAYYEQYF. In nucleotides, the CDR3 is TGTGCCAGCAGACCCGTCGACAGGGCCTACTACGAGCAGTACTTC.

This clonotype has just a few counts. V and J are TRBV24-1 and TRBJ2-3; 9 nucleotides match TRBD2. The germline V gene encodes CDR1 KGHDR and CDR2 SFDVKD. The CDR3 consists of 16 residues. The V and J ends lost 5 bases and 0 bases, in that order; junction bases with no gene match: 5. CDR3 in DNA: TGTGCCACCAGTGGCCTAGCGGGGACGAGCACAGATACGCAGTATTTT. It is translated as CATSGLAGTSTDTQYF.

This clonotype occurred a few times. The V gene is TRBV4-3, the J gene TRBJ2-1, with D uncertain. V shed 1 base and J shed 8 bases, with 3 bases lying between them. This CDR3 has 11 residues. Germline V gene sequence: CDR1 LGHNA, CDR2 YSLEER. The CDR3: CASSQADEQFF. The CDR3 DNA follows: TGCGCCAGCAGCCAAGCGGATGAGCAGTTCTTC.

V is TRBV4-1 and J is TRBJ1-1, with a weak D call TRBD1 (5 bases). V lost 1 base, J lost 4 bases, and 10 bases lay in between. Germline-derived CDR1 and CDR2 are MGHRA and YSYEKL. The CDR3 is made up of 14 amino acids. CDR3 residues: CASSQGWGFTEAFF. DNA for the CDR3: TGCGCCAGCAGCCAAGGATGGGGGTTCACTGAAGCTTTCTTT.